This T cell receptor (beta chain) was observed in a study of CD8+CD57+ T cells in acquired aplastic anemia. Findings and caveats of the study: The study identified roughly 31 CD8+ CDR3 sequences shared by patients and controls.

Comments on this clonotype: Its antigen is not identified.

J was trimmed by 0 bases and V by 7 bases; bases with no gene match: 5. Germline-derived CDR1 and CDR2 are SQVTM and ANQGSEA. The CDR3 has 13 amino acids. Patients who underwent sequencing had shown CD8+CD57+ cell expansion by flow cytometry. TCR beta VDJ combinations and CDR3 sequences were profiled from genomic DNA. TCRdb fed the reads into MiXCR, producing one record per CDR3 protein. Of tens of thousands of distinct CDR3 sequences listed, roughly 70% are singletons. This receptor was taken from a human donor with aplastic anemia. The sample was sorted CD4+, CD8+, or CD8+CD57+ T cells (not recorded which) from PBMCs. The chain combines TRBV29-1 with TRBJ1-1; 7 bases align to TRBD1. The chain's CDR3 is CSAGTDLNTEAFF. The CDR3 DNA reads TGCAGCGCCGGGACAGACCTGAACACTGAAGCTTTCTTT.